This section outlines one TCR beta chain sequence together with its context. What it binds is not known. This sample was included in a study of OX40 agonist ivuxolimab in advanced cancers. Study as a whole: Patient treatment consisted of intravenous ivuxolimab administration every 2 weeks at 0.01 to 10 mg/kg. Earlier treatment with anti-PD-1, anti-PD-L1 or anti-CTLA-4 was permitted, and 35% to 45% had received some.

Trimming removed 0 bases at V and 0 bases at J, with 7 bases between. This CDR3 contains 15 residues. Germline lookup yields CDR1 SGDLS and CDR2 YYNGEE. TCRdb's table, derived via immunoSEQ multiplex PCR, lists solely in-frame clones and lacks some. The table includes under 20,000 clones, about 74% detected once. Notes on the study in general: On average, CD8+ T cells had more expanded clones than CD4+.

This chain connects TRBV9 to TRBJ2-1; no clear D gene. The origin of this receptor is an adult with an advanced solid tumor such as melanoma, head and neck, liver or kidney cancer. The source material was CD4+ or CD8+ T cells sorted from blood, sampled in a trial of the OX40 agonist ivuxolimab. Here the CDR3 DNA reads TGTGCCAGCAGCGTAGGCAGTAGCTCCTACAATGAGCAGTTCTTC. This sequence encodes CASSVGSSSYNEQFF.